The 29 T cell receptor beta chains given below trace back to one sample, sequenced in a study of blood T cell repertoires in COVID-19. Clones were read by immunoSEQ multiplex PCR, and TCRdb kept only the in-frame ones, dropping some. The table shows 35,000 to 50,000 clones, with around four fifths occurring only once. The material sequenced was peripheral blood. These receptors were collected from an elderly woman with acute or convalescent COVID-19.

The V call is TRBV15, the J call TRBJ1-1; D gene ambiguous. The CDR3 runs 13 residues. CDR1 LNHNV and CDR2 YYDKDF come from the germline V gene (reference sequence). V gave up 4 bases and J gave up 3 bases, with 9 bases separating them. In DNA form, the CDR3 reads TGTGCCACCAGCAACGACTTGGACACTGAAGCTTTCTTT. This encodes CATSNDLDTEAFF.

The chain couples TRBV30 to TRBJ1-1; D remains ambiguous. The CDR3 is 14 residues long. The V end lost 1 base, the J end lost 5 bases, and 14 bases lay between the germline ends. Germline-derived CDR1 and CDR2 are GTSNPN and SVGIG (reference sequence). The CDR3 region has the DNA TGTGCCTGGAGTGCCGCAGGAGGGTGGACTGAAGCTTTCTTT. Translated: CAWSAAGGWTEAFF. Full variable domain (outside the CDR3, taken from reference TRBV30 and TRBJ1-1): SQTIHQWPATLVQPVGSPLSLECTVEGTSNPNLYWYRQAAGRGLQLLFYSVGIGQISSEVPQNLSASRPQDRQFILSSKKLLLSDSGFYLCAWSAAGGWTEAFFGQGTRLTVV.

CDR3 sequence (DNA): TGTGCCAGCAGCGTAACAGGGACGGGCACTGAAGCTTTCTTT. Amino acid sequence: CASSVTGTGTEAFF. The chain couples TRBV9 to TRBJ1-1, with D perhaps TRBD1 (6 bases). The CDR3 has 14 amino acids. The ends were cut back, 1 base at V and 4 bases at J, with 11 bases in the middle. CDR1 and CDR2 (germline): SGDLS, YYNGEE.

The chain has TRBV7-9 and TRBJ1-1, with 7 positions matching TRBD1. With 4 bases clipped from V and 4 bases from J, the junction kept 9 bases outside the gene matches. CDR1 is SEHNR, CDR2 FQNEAQ, per germline (reference sequence). The CDR3 extends over 15 amino acids. The CDR3: CASSSNRGAGTEAFF. The CDR3 nucleotides read TGTGCCAGCAGCTCTAACAGGGGCGCGGGCACTGAAGCTTTCTTT.

The chain links TRBV7-6 to TRBJ2-1; TRBD2 agrees at 13 bases. Germline V lookup: CDR1 SGHVS, CDR2 FNYEAQ. V gave up 0 bases and J gave up 8 bases; unmatched junction bases: 13. The CDR3 extends over 19 amino acids. Here the CDR3 reads CASSLAGRLAGGPLDEQFF. The CDR3 DNA is TGTGCCAGCAGCTTAGCGGGGAGACTAGCGGGGGGCCCTTTGGATGAGCAGTTCTTC. The full variable domain, rest sourced from reference TRBV7-6 and TRBJ2-1, is GAGVSQSPRYKVTKRGQDVALRCDPISGHVSLYWYRQALGQGPEFLTYFNYEAQQDKSGLPNDRFSAERPEGSISTLTIQRTEQRDSAMYRCASSLAGRLAGGPLDEQFFGPGTRLTVL.

V and J are TRBV4-1 and TRBJ2-2; 10 bases match TRBD1. Germline CDR1 and CDR2: MGHRA and YSYEKL. Trimming took 5 bases from V and 4 from J; bases not matched to a gene: 10. CDR3 size: 17 residues. This CDR3 is CASSGSPGQGSTGELFF. CDR3 nucleotide sequence: TGCGCCAGCAGCGGAAGTCCGGGACAGGGGTCCACCGGGGAGCTGTTTTTT.

On this clone: One junction end does not reproduce the germline sequence, and a read error may be involved. This rearrangement joins TRBV7-2 to TRBJ1-4; 7 nucleotides line up with TRBD1. CDR1 and CDR2 from the germline V gene are SGHTA and FQGNSA. The length of the CDR3 is 15 residues. CDR3 nucleotides: TGTGCCAGCAGCGTAGCCGGGACAGAACTGGAAAAACTGTTTTTT. This sequence encodes CASSVAGTELEKLFF. Full variable domain (remainder filled in from reference TRBV7-2 and TRBJ1-4): GAGVSQSPSNKVTEKGKDVELRCDPISGHTALYWYRQSLGQGLEFLIYFQGNSAPDKSGLPSDRFSAERTGGSVSTLTIQRTQQEDSAVYLCASSVAGTELEKLFFGSGTQLSVL.

This chain links TRBV5-1 with TRBJ2-5, with a possible D match to TRBD1 (6 bases). V was clipped by 1 base and J by 5 bases, with 6 bases between them. CDR1 and CDR2 (germline): SGHRS, YFSETQ. This CDR3 has 12 residues. CDR3 region: CASSLRGETQYF. Here the CDR3 DNA reads TGCGCCAGCAGCTTGAGGGGGGAGACCCAGTACTTC.

This chain connects TRBV3-1 (or the pseudogene TRBV3-2) to TRBJ1-4, with D possibly matching TRBD1 (5 bases). Germline-derived CDR1 and CDR2 are LGHDT and YNNKEL (reference sequence). The CDR3 has 13 amino acids. Trimming shortened V by 10 bases and J by 3 bases, and 12 bases separated the two germline ends. DNA for the CDR3: TGTGCCACCTCCCCGGGGGCTAATGAAAAACTGTTTTTT. Protein sequence: CATSPGANEKLFF.

The chain uses TRBV3-1 (or the pseudogene TRBV3-2) and TRBJ1-2, with D unresolved. Germline V lookup: CDR1 LGHDT, CDR2 YNNKEL (reference sequence). The CDR3 covers 15 residues. Trimming shortened V by 0 bases and J by 6 bases, and 14 bases separated the two germline ends. CDR3 coding DNA: TGTGCCAGCAGCCAAGATGGGAGGGATGGAAATGGCTACACCTTC. As protein: CASSQDGRDGNGYTF.

V and J are TRBV19 and TRBJ1-5; D gene ambiguous. CDR3 size: 14 residues. The V end lost 8 bases, the J end lost 1 base, and 12 bases lay between the germline ends. Germline assignment: CDR1 LNHDA and CDR2 SQIVND (reference sequence). The CDR3 reads CASAWERSNQPQHF. The CDR3 DNA follows: TGTGCCAGTGCCTGGGAGAGAAGCAATCAGCCCCAGCATTTT.

This sequence joins TRBV5-8 and TRBJ1-2; possible D gene TRBD1, 5 bases. Germline values: CDR1 SGHTS, CDR2 YDEGEE. The ends were cut back, 2 bases at V and 8 bases at J, with 16 bases in the middle. The CDR3 covers 14 residues. The DNA for the CDR3 is TGTGCCAGCAGCTTCGAGACAGCTAGGGTAGGCTACACCTTC. The encoded protein is CASSFETARVGYTF. The full variable domain, rest sourced from reference TRBV5-8 and TRBJ1-2, is EAGVTQSPTHLIKTRGQQATLRCSPISGHTSVYWYQQALGLGLQFLLWYDEGEERNRGNFPPRFSGRQFPNYSSELNVNALELEDSALYLCASSFETARVGYTFGSGTRLTVV.

The chain is built from TRBV5-4 and TRBJ1-1; 8 bases align to TRBD1. Germline V gene data show CDR1 as SGHNT and CDR2 as YYREEE (reference sequence). The junction had 4 bases not matched to a gene; V was cut back by 5 bases and J by 1 base. The CDR3 loop spans 14 amino acids. CDR3 in DNA: TGTGCCAGCAGATGGACAGGGAGGAACACTGAAGCTTTCTTT. Translating gives CASRWTGRNTEAFF.

V is TRBV6-2 or TRBV6-3 and J is TRBJ1-5, with 8 bases that match TRBD1. This CDR3 has 14 amino acids. The germline V gene encodes CDR1 MNHEY and CDR2 SVGEGT. Unmatched junction bases numbered 6, after V lost 6 bases and J lost 5 bases. Here the CDR3 reads CASSRDRTDQPQHF. The DNA of the CDR3 is TGTGCCAGCAGCCGGGACAGGACGGATCAGCCCCAGCATTTT.

V and J are TRBV19 and TRBJ1-1; D is ambiguous. The CDR3 extends over 13 amino acids. V was shortened by 5 bases and J by 5 bases, with 12 bases between the two germline ends. Per the germline V gene, CDR1 is LNHDA and CDR2 is SQIVND (reference sequence). The CDR3 DNA reads TGTGCCAGTAGTTTGGGCGCCGGAACTGAAGCTTTCTTT. Translating it yields CASSLGAGTEAFF.

This clone is a singleton in its sample. This chain links TRBV19 with TRBJ1-5; D is perhaps TRBD1 (5 bases). V was clipped by 2 bases and J by 6 bases, with 14 bases between them. The CDR3 is made up of 15 amino acids. In germline, CDR1 is LNHDA, CDR2 SQIVND (reference sequence). CDR3 protein: CASSISGAAGQPQHF. In DNA form, the CDR3 reads TGTGCCAGTAGTATATCTGGGGCGGCAGGTCAGCCCCAGCATTTT.

This chain connects TRBV7-2 to TRBJ2-3; D call uncertain. Trimming removed 5 bases at V and 0 bases at J, with 9 bases between. Per germline, CDR1 SGHTA and CDR2 FQGNSA. This CDR3 has 14 residues. The CDR3 sequence is CASSPGFSTDTQYF. CDR3 in DNA: TGTGCCAGCAGCCCCGGGTTTAGCACAGATACGCAGTATTTT.

This clone was observed a few times. V usage is TRBV7-2 and J usage is TRBJ2-7; TRBD1 is a possible D gene (6 bases). This CDR3 region has 14 residues. Germline V gene data show CDR1 as SGHTA and CDR2 as FQGNSA. Trimming cost V 4 bases and J 1 base, with 11 bases left between them. The CDR3 DNA is TGTGCCAGCAGCTACTCCAGGGGTTCCTACGAGCAGTACTTC. Its translation is CASSYSRGSYEQYF.

The genes are TRBV10-3 and TRBJ2-1, with 8 bases that match TRBD2. V lost 7 bases, J lost 9 bases, and 11 bases stayed unmatched. This CDR3 comprises 14 residues. CDR1 is ENHRY and CDR2 is SYGVKD in the germline V gene. The CDR3: CAITLSGDRGEQFF. CDR3 sequence (DNA): TGTGCCATCACCCTTAGCGGGGACCGGGGTGAGCAGTTCTTC.

V usage is TRBV12-3 or TRBV12-4 and J usage is TRBJ1-1; D is undetermined. V dropped 6 bases and J dropped 3 bases, with 11 bases sitting between them. The CDR3 spans 13 residues. The CDR3 loop reads CASSTMRDTEAFF. The DNA for the CDR3 is TGTGCCAGCAGCACCATGAGGGACACTGAAGCTTTCTTT.

The chain couples TRBV18 to TRBJ1-6, with 7 bases that match TRBD1. J gave up 8 bases and V 3 bases, and 10 bases lay outside the gene matches. The CDR3 is made up of 16 amino acids. CDR1 is KGHSH and CDR2 is LQKENI in the germline V gene. CDR3 loop: CASSPLTGDGDSPLHF. The CDR3 DNA is TGTGCCAGCTCACCCCTAACAGGGGACGGGGATTCACCCCTCCACTTT.

The V gene is TRBV7-2, the J gene TRBJ1-2, with 11 bases that match TRBD1. Losses at the gene ends were 5 bases for V and 4 bases for J; bases not matched to a gene: 9. Per germline, CDR1 SGHTA and CDR2 FQGNSA. The CDR3 loop spans 16 amino acids. Here the CDR3 reads CASSPGRDRGFYGYTF. DNA for the CDR3: TGTGCCAGCAGCCCAGGACGGGACAGGGGGTTCTATGGCTACACCTTC.

The chain is built from TRBV12-3 or TRBV12-4 and TRBJ1-1; D is possibly TRBD1 (5 bases). The CDR3 extends over 13 amino acids. V lost 3 bases, J lost 4 bases, and 9 bases lay in between. CDR3 sequence (DNA): TGTGCCAGCAGTTTCGGAAGGGGCACTGAAGCTTTCTTT. Amino acid sequence: CASSFGRGTEAFF.

This clone was detected only a few times. V is TRBV2 and J is TRBJ2-1, with 8 bases aligning to TRBD2. The CDR3 consists of 16 residues. CDR1 SNHLY and CDR2 FYNNEI come from the germline V gene. V lost 7 bases and J lost 6; bases outside the gene matches: 14. The DNA for the CDR3 is TGTGCCAGCAATCCGGTCGGGGGGGCCTGGGGCAATGAGCAGTTCTTC. Its protein product is CASNPVGGAWGNEQFF.

This clone was counted a few times. The chain couples TRBV6-2 or TRBV6-3 to TRBJ2-1; the match to TRBD1 covers 7 bases. This CDR3 has 14 amino acids. Trimming cost V 2 bases and J 15 bases; bases outside gene matches: 13. CDR1 is MNHEY, CDR2 SVGEGT, per germline. The CDR3 reads CASSYRDRGLFRFF. The CDR3 DNA follows: TGTGCCAGCAGTTACCGGGACAGAGGATTGTTTCGGTTCTTC.

V and J are TRBV29-1 and TRBJ2-5, with a tentative D call TRBD2 (5 bases). The CDR3 has 11 residues. V shed 8 bases and J shed 4 bases, with 11 bases lying between them. CDR1 SQVTM and CDR2 ANQGSEA come from the germline V gene. CDR3 DNA sequence: TGCAGCACCGGGGTGGGAGAGACCCAGTACTTC. It codes for CSTGVGETQYF.

V gene TRBV5-1 combines with J gene TRBJ2-3, with a tentative D call TRBD1 (6 bases). The CDR3 extends over 14 amino acids. Germline CDR1 and CDR2: SGHRS and YFSETQ. The V end lost 4 bases, the J end lost 0 bases, and 9 bases lay between the germline ends. DNA for the CDR3: TGCGCCAGCAGCACAGGGAGAAGCACAGATACGCAGTATTTT. Translated, it gives CASSTGRSTDTQYF.

This clone was detected only a few times. The chain uses TRBV9 and TRBJ2-2; 8 nucleotides agree with TRBD1. This CDR3 spans 15 amino acids. The germline CDR1 and CDR2 sequences are SGDLS and YYNGEE. V lost 4 bases and J lost 5; bases outside the gene matches: 7. In DNA, the CDR3 is TGTGCCAGCAGCCCCGGACAGGGAAGGACCGGGGAGCTGTTTTTT. Its protein is CASSPGQGRTGELFF.

The DNA for the CDR3 is TGTGCCAGCAGGAGGGAAGTCGTCAGCTCTGGGGCCAACGTCCTGACTTTC. As protein: CASRREVVSSGANVLTF. The rearrangement uses TRBV2 and TRBJ2-6; a possible D gene is TRBD2 (5 bases). V gave up 6 bases and J gave up 0 bases, with 15 bases separating them. CDR1 SNHLY and CDR2 FYNNEI come from the germline V gene. The length of the CDR3 is 17 residues.